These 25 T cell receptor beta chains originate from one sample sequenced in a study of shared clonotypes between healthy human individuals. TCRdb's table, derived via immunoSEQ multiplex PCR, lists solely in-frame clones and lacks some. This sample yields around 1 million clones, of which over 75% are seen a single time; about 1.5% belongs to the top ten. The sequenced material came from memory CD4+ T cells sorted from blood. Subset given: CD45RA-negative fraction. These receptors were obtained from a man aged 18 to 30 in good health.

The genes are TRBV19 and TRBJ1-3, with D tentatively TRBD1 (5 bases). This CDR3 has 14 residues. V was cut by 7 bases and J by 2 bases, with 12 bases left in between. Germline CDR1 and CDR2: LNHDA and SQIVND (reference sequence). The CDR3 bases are TGTGCCAGTAAGCAGGGAAATGCTGGAAACACCATATATTTT. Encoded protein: CASKQGNAGNTIYF.

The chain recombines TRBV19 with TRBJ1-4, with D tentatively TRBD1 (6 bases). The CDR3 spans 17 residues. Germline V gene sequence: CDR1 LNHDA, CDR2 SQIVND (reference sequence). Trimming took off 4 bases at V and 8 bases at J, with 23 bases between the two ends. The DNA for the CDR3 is TGTGCCAGTAGTAGGGATCGTAGGACAGTCCCAAAGGAAAAACTGTTTTTT. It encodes CASSRDRRTVPKEKLFF.

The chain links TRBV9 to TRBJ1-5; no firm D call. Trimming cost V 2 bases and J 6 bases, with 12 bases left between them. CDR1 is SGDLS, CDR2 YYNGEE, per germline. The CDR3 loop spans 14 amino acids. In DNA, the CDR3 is TGTGCCAGCAGCGTGGGTCAAGGGAGTCAGCCCCAGCATTTT. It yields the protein CASSVGQGSQPQHF.

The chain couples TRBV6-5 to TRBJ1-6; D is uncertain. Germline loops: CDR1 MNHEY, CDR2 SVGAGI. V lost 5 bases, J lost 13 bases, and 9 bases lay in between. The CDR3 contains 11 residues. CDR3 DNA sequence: TGTGCCAGCAGTATTGACCTTCCCCTCCACTTT. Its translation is CASSIDLPLHF.

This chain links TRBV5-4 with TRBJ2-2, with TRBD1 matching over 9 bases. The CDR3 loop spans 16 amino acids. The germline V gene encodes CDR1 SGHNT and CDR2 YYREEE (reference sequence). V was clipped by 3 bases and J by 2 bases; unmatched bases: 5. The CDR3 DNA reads TGTGCCAGCAGCTCACAGGGGGCGGCTAACACCGGGGAGCTGTTTTTT. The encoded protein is CASSSQGAANTGELFF.

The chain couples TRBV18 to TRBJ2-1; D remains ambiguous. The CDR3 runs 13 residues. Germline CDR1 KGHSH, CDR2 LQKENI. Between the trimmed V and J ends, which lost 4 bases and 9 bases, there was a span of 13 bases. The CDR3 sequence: CASSRTDRSEQFF. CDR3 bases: TGTGCCAGCTCACGCACCGACCGGAGTGAGCAGTTCTTC.

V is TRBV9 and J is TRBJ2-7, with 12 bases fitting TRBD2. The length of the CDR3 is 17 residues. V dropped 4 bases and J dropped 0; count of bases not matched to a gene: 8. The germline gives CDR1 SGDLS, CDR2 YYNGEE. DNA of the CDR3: TGTGCCAGCAGCTTGACTAGCGGGAGCCCCTACTCCTACGAGCAGTACTTC. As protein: CASSLTSGSPYSYEQYF.

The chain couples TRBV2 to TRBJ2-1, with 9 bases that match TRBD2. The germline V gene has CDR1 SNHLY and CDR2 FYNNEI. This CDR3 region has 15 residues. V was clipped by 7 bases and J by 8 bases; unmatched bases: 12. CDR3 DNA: TGTGCCAGCATGCGAGCGGGAGGTTCGTGGGATGAGCAGTTCTTC. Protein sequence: CASMRAGGSWDEQFF.

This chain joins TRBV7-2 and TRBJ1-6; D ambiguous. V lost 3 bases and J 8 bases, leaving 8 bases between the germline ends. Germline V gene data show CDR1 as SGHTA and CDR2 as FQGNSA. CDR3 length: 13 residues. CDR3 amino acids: CASSFREDSPLHF. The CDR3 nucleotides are TGTGCCAGCAGCTTTCGAGAGGATTCACCCCTCCACTTT.

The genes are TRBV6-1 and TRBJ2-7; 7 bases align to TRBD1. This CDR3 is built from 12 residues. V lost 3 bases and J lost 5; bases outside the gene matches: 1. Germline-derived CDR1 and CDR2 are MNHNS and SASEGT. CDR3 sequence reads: CASSEGTDEQYF. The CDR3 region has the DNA TGTGCCAGCAGTGAGGGGACAGACGAGCAGTACTTC.

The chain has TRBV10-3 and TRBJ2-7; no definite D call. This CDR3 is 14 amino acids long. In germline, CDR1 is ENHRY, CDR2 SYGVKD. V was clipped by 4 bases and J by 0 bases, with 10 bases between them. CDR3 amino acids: CAISADASSYEQYF. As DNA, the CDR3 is TGTGCCATCAGTGCGGACGCAAGCTCCTACGAGCAGTACTTC.

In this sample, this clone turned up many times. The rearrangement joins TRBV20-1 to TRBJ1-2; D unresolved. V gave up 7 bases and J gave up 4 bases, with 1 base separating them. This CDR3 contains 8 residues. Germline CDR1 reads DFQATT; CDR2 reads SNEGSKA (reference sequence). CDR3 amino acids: CSVYGYTF. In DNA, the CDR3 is TGCAGTGTCTATGGCTACACCTTC.

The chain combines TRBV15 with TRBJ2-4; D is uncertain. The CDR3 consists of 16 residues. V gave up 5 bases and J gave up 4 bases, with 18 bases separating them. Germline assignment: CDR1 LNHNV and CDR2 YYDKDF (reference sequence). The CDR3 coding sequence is TGTGCCACCAGCGCCCCCTTGGAGTGGGGTAAAAACATTCAGTACTTC. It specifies CATSAPLEWGKNIQYF.

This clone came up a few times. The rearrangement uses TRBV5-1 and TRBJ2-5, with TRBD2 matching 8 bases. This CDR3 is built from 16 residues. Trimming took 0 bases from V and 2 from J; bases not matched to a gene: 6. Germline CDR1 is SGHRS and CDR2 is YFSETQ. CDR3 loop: CASSLGPAGVQETQYF. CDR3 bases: TGCGCCAGCAGCTTGGGCCCAGCGGGGGTACAAGAGACCCAGTACTTC.

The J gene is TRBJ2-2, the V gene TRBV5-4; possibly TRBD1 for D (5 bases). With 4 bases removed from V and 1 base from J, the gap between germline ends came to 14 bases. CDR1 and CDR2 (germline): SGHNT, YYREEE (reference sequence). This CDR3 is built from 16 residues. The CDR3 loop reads CASSPGRQGNTGELFF. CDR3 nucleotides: TGTGCCAGCAGCCCCGGGCGGCAGGGGAACACCGGGGAGCTGTTTTTT.

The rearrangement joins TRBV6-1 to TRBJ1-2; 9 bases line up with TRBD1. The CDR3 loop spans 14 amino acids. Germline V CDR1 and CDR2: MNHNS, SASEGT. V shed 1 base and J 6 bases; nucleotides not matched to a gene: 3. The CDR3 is CASSEGDREDGYTF. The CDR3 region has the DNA TGTGCCAGCAGTGAAGGGGACAGGGAGGATGGCTACACCTTC.

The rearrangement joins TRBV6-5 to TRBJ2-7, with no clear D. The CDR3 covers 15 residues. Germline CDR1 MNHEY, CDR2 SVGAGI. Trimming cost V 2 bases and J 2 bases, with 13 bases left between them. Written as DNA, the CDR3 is TGTGCCAGCAGTTACAACTTCGATGCGACCTACGAGCAGTACTTC. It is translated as CASSYNFDATYEQYF.

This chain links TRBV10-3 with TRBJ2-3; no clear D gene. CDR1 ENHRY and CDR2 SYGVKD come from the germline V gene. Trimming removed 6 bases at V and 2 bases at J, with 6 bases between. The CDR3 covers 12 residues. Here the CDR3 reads CAIRADTDTQYF. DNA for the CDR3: TGTGCCATCAGGGCAGACACAGATACGCAGTATTTT.

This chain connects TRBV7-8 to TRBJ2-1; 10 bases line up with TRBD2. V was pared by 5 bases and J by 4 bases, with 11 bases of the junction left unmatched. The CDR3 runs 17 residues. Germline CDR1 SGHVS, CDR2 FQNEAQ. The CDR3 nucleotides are TGTGCCAGCAGCAGCGGGACTAGCGTGCTCTCGTACAATGAGCAGTTCTTC. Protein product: CASSSGTSVLSYNEQFF.

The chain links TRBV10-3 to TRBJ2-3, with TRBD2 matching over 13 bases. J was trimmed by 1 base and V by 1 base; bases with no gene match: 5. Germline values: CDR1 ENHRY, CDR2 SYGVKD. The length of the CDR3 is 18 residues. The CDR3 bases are TGTGCCATCAGTGAGTTACTAGCGGGGGGGCCCGGCACAGATACGCAGTATTTT. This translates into CAISELLAGGPGTDTQYF.

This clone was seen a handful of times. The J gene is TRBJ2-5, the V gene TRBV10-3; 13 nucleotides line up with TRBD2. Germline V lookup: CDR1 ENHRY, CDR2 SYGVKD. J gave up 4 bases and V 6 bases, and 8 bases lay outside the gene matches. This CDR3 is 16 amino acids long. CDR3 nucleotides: TGTGCCATCAGCCTCTCGGGACTAGCGGGACGAGAGACCCAGTACTTC. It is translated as CAISLSGLAGRETQYF.

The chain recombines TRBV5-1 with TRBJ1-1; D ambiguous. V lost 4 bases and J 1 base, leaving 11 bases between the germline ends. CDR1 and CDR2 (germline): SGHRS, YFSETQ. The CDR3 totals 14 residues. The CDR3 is CASSPGWQNTEAFF. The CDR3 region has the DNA TGCGCCAGCAGCCCGGGTTGGCAGAACACTGAAGCTTTCTTT.

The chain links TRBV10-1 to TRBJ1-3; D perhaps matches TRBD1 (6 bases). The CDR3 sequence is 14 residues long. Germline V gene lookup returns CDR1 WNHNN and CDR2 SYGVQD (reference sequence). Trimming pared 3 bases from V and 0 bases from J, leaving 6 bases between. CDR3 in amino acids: CASSEQGSGNTIYF. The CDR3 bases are TGCGCCAGCAGTGAACAGGGCTCTGGAAACACCATATATTTT.

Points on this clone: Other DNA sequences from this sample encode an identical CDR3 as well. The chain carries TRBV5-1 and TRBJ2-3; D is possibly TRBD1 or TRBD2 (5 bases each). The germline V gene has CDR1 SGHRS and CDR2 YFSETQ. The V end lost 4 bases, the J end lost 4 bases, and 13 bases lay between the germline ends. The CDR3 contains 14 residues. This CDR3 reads CASSPGQGSDTQYF. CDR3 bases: TGCGCCAGCAGCCCGGGGCAGGGATCAGATACGCAGTATTTT.

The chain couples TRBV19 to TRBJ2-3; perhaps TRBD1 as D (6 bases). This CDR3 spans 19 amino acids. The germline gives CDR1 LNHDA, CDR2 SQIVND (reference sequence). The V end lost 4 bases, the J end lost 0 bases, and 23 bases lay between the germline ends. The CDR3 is CASSTPQGSVWGSTDTQYF. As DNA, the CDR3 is TGTGCCAGTAGTACTCCACAGGGATCGGTGTGGGGTAGCACAGATACGCAGTATTTT.